This T cell receptor beta chain came from a study of CD8 T cells in Susac syndrome. CDR3 length: 12 residues. Germline V gene sequence: CDR1 SGHNT, CDR2 YYREEE (reference sequence). Trimming removed 0 bases at V and 5 bases at J, with 3 bases between. FACS was used to enrich TEMRA cells, whereas the CD8+ and CD4+ T cells were obtained by negative isolation. Reverse transcription of roughly 0.45 to 1 ug RNA was performed with random hexamers. TCRdb analysed the immunoSEQ multiplex PCR reads with MiXCR anew, one entry per CDR3 protein. The sample lists around 190,000 distinct CDR3 sequences; roughly 95% were seen once.

The sample taken for sequencing was CD4+ T cells from PBMCs. The chain links TRBV5-4 to TRBJ2-1, with D uncertain. This sequence originates from a human donor in good health. The CDR3 protein is CASSLDNNEQFF. In DNA, the CDR3 is TGTGCCAGCAGCTTGGACAACAATGAGCAGTTCTTC. Drawing the rest from reference TRBV5-4 and TRBJ2-1, the complete variable domain is ETGVTQSPTHLIKTRGQQVTLRCSSQSGHNTVSWYQQALGQGPQFIFQYYREEENGRGNFPPRFSGLQFPNYSSELNVNALELDDSALYLCASSLDNNEQFFGPGTRLTVL.